The 29 T cell receptor beta chains in this list originate from one sample, sequenced in a study of blood T cells in healthy people across ages. Using a J-beta primer mix together with a sample-barcoded 5' primer, a second PCR was run for about 7 to 12 cycles. TCRdb reprocessed the 5' RACE reads via MiXCR and lists one record per CDR3 protein. In the table there are 1 million to 1.2 million distinct CDR3 sequences, around two fifths of which are singletons. Sequencing was carried out using blood. These TCRs come from a man between 18 and 29 years old in good health.

This clonotype came up many times. The chain couples TRBV12-3 or TRBV12-4 to TRBJ1-1; D gene ambiguous. The length of the CDR3 is 13 residues. V dropped 3 bases and J dropped 1 base, with 6 bases sitting between them. The CDR3 here is CASSLQKNTEAFF. The CDR3 DNA reads TGTGCCAGCAGTTTGCAGAAGAACACTGAAGCTTTCTTT.

The table lists this clonotype with a few counts. The rearrangement links TRBV7-9 to TRBJ1-4; 8 bases align to TRBD1. The length of the CDR3 is 14 residues. Germline CDR1 reads SEHNR; CDR2 reads FQNEAQ (reference sequence). The J segment lost 7 bases and the V segment lost 5 bases, leaving 6 bases of the junction unmatched. The CDR3 loop reads CASSAGGRAEKLFF. CDR3 sequence (DNA): TGTGCCAGCAGCGCAGGGGGCCGGGCTGAAAAACTGTTTTTT.

This clonotype was counted only a few times. The chain combines TRBV6-5 with TRBJ1-3, with D unresolved. Per germline, CDR1 MNHEY and CDR2 SVGAGI. V lost 0 bases to trimming and J lost 5 bases, with 11 bases between them. CDR3 length: 15 amino acids. The CDR3 protein is CASSYSGGSRNTIYF. The DNA for the CDR3 is TGTGCCAGCAGTTACTCGGGCGGAAGCAGAAACACCATATATTTT.

The chain couples TRBV4-3 to TRBJ1-6, with D perhaps matching TRBD1 (5 bases). Germline V CDR1 and CDR2: LGHNA, YSLEER. The CDR3 consists of 17 residues. The ends were cut back, 0 bases at V and 4 bases at J, with 13 bases in the middle. This chain's CDR3 is CASSQDNGARYNSPLHF. DNA for the CDR3: TGCGCCAGCAGCCAAGATAACGGGGCGAGGTATAATTCACCCCTCCACTTT.

The chain combines TRBV9 with TRBJ2-7, with D possibly matching TRBD2 (5 bases). V lost 0 bases and J 10 bases, leaving 17 bases between the germline ends. This CDR3 has 14 amino acids. CDR1 and CDR2 (germline): SGDLS, YYNGEE. DNA of the CDR3: TGTGCCAGCAGCGTAGATCTGGGGAGAAGAACCCAGTACTTC. This gives the protein CASSVDLGRRTQYF.

The genes are TRBV12-3 or TRBV12-4 and TRBJ2-3; 11 nucleotides match TRBD1. The CDR3 has 17 amino acids. V lost 6 bases and J lost 1; bases outside the gene matches: 9. The CDR3 sequence is CASRPGDRGGGTDTQYF. The CDR3 bases are TGTGCCAGCAGACCCGGGGACAGGGGGGGAGGCACAGATACGCAGTATTTT.

The chain couples TRBV3-1 to TRBJ1-5; 7 nucleotides align to TRBD1. Trimming removed 2 bases from V and 9 bases from J; junction bases left unmatched: 7. The CDR3 is made up of 14 amino acids. The germline gives CDR1 LGHDT, CDR2 YNNKEL (reference sequence). CDR3 sequence reads: CASSQLEGAGPQHF. CDR3 DNA sequence: TGTGCCAGCAGCCAATTGGAGGGGGCCGGGCCCCAGCATTTT.

This chain uses TRBV7-7 with TRBJ1-1, with TRBD1 as a possible D gene (5 bases). The CDR3 totals 14 residues. From germline, CDR1 is SSHAT and CDR2 FNYEAQ (reference sequence). With 3 bases removed from V and 6 bases from J, the gap between germline ends came to 14 bases. CDR3 coding DNA: TGTGCCAGCAGCTTCGGGGCCTCCGGAGCTGAAGCTTTCTTT. Protein product: CASSFGASGAEAFF.

V gene TRBV7-6 combines with J gene TRBJ1-5; D uncertain. Germline-derived CDR1 and CDR2 are SGHVS and FNYEAQ. CDR3 length equals 14 residues. Trimming shortened V by 0 bases and J by 5 bases, and 8 bases separated the two germline ends. This CDR3 reads CASSLAVGDQPQHF. CDR3 DNA: TGTGCCAGCAGCTTAGCCGTCGGAGATCAGCCCCAGCATTTT.

V and J are TRBV27 and TRBJ2-7; D unresolved. Trimming left V 6 bases short and J 5 bases short, with 17 bases between. Germline assignment: CDR1 MNHEY and CDR2 SMNVEV (reference sequence). CDR3 length: 14 residues. The CDR3 DNA follows: TGTGCCAGCAGCCCTGGACCGTCTTCGGACGAGCAGTACTTC. Its translation: CASSPGPSSDEQYF.

This clonotype was seen more than once but under ten times. The chain joins TRBV5-1 to TRBJ2-1, with 10 bases aligning to TRBD1. The CDR3 has 17 residues. Trimming at V came to 0 bases and at J to 7 bases, leaving 10 bases not matched to a gene. CDR1 is SGHRS, CDR2 YFSETQ, per germline. CDR3 nucleotide sequence: TGCGCCAGCAGCTTGGGGTTGGGACAGGGGCCCAAAAATGAGCAGTTCTTC. As protein: CASSLGLGQGPKNEQFF. Together with reference TRBV5-1 and TRBJ2-1, the CDR3 gives the full variable domain: KAGVTQTPRYLIKTRGQQVTLSCSPISGHRSVSWYQQTPGQGLQFLFEYFSETQRNKGNFPGRFSGRQFSNSRSEMNVSTLELGDSALYLCASSLGLGQGPKNEQFFGPGTRLTVL.

As DNA, the CDR3 is TGCAGTGCTAGACTAGCGGGGGGGCGGAGGGATGAGCAGTTCTTC. It encodes CSARLAGGRRDEQFF. The chain recombines TRBV20-1 with TRBJ2-1; 12 bases are shared with TRBD2. The J segment lost 8 bases and the V segment lost 2 bases, leaving 7 bases of the junction unmatched. CDR1 and CDR2 from the germline V gene are DFQATT and SNEGSKA (reference sequence). The CDR3 is 15 residues long.

This clonotype appeared a few times. The J gene is TRBJ1-5, the V gene TRBV7-2, with D hard to call. CDR1 SGHTA and CDR2 FQGNSA come from the germline V gene. V shed 4 bases and J shed 9 bases, with 10 bases lying between them. This CDR3 has 12 residues. In DNA form, the CDR3 reads TGTGCCAGCAGCTCGTACCAAGGGCCCCAGCATTTT. Amino acid sequence: CASSSYQGPQHF.

The chain couples TRBV20-1 to TRBJ1-1; TRBD1 aligns across 9 bases. The CDR3 has 15 residues. After removal of 0 bases from V and 5 bases from J, the junction contained 7 bases not matched to a gene. Germline values: CDR1 DFQATT, CDR2 SNEGSKA (reference sequence). CDR3 region: CSARDPGQGMTEAFF. CDR3 nucleotide sequence: TGCAGTGCTAGAGATCCAGGACAGGGGATGACTGAAGCTTTCTTT.

This clonotype was recorded a few times. This chain links TRBV13 with TRBJ1-4; D call uncertain. Trimming cost V 1 base and J 5 bases, with 8 bases left between them. The CDR3 runs to 14 residues. Germline loops: CDR1 PRHDT, CDR2 FYEKMQ (reference sequence). CDR3 in DNA: TGTGCCAGCAGCTTAGAGGGCAGAAATGAAAAACTGTTTTTT. Its translation is CASSLEGRNEKLFF.

The rearrangement links TRBV7-2 to TRBJ1-5, with D hard to call. Germline values: CDR1 SGHTA, CDR2 FQGNSA. V lost 1 base, J lost 1 base, and 11 bases lay in between. There are 16 residues in the CDR3. The CDR3 DNA sequence: TGTGCCAGCAGCTTAGGAGGGCGTGAAAGCAATCAGCCCCAGCATTTT. Translated, it gives CASSLGGRESNQPQHF.

On this clonotype itself: The junction does not match germline at one end; this may be a read error. This rearrangement joins TRBV12-3 or TRBV12-4 to TRBJ2-5; TRBD2 is a possible D gene (7 bases). This CDR3 is 13 amino acids long. In DNA form, the CDR3 reads TGTGCCAGCAGTTCGCCGGGGAGGGGGACCCGGTACTTC. Translation gives CASSSPGRGTRYF.

The chain is built from TRBV5-1 and TRBJ2-3, with no clear D. Between the trimmed V and J ends, which lost 0 bases and 2 bases, there was a span of 13 bases. Germline CDR1 and CDR2: SGHRS and YFSETQ. The length of the CDR3 is 16 residues. The CDR3 reads CASSLGRRAFTDTQYF. CDR3 bases: TGCGCCAGCAGCTTGGGCAGACGGGCGTTCACAGATACGCAGTATTTT.

The chain couples TRBV30 to TRBJ1-2, with no clear D. Looked up from germline, CDR1 is GTSNPN and CDR2 is SVGIG (reference sequence). The germline V and J ends were trimmed by 3 bases and 4 bases, with 18 bases remaining between them. CDR3 length: 15 residues. This CDR3 reads CAWREDTMLGYGYTF. The CDR3, as DNA: TGTGCCTGGAGGGAAGACACGATGCTTGGCTATGGCTACACCTTC.

The genes are TRBV12-3 or TRBV12-4 and TRBJ2-1; maybe TRBD2 (5 bases). The CDR3 consists of 14 residues. Trimming removed 2 bases at V and 8 bases at J, with 13 bases between. This CDR3 reads CASSLRSRGHEQFF. Here the CDR3 DNA reads TGTGCCAGCAGTTTAAGGTCCAGAGGGCATGAGCAGTTCTTC.

This clonotype was seen a few times. This sequence joins TRBV7-9 and TRBJ1-2; no clear D gene. CDR3 size: 14 residues. Germline CDR1 is SEHNR and CDR2 is FQNEAQ (reference sequence). V shed 0 bases and J shed 2 bases, with 7 bases lying between them. The chain's CDR3 is CASSLAVGNYGYTF. The CDR3, as DNA: TGTGCCAGCAGCTTAGCGGTCGGAAACTATGGCTACACCTTC.

This clonotype was seen a few times. This chain joins TRBV20-1 and TRBJ1-2; no firm D call. This CDR3 is built from 17 residues. V was pared by 6 bases and J by 8 bases, with 31 bases between. The germline CDR1 and CDR2 sequences are DFQATT and SNEGSKA (reference sequence). The CDR3 region has the DNA TGCAGTGCCAGACACCCCTTGCGTAGAAGCCTCTATGAGGGCTACACCTTC. Its protein product is CSARHPLRRSLYEGYTF.

The chain uses TRBV6-6 and TRBJ1-1, with 7 nucleotides matching TRBD1. The junction had 11 bases not matched to a gene; V was cut back by 6 bases and J by 7 bases. The CDR3 is 14 amino acids. CDR1 and CDR2 from the germline V gene are MNHNY and SVGAGI (reference sequence). In nucleotides, the CDR3 is TGTGCCAGCAGCCCCGGGGCAGGGGGTTTTGAAGCTTTCTTT. It is translated as CASSPGAGGFEAFF.

The table lists this clonotype with a few counts. The J gene is TRBJ1-2, the V gene TRBV6-1; D perhaps matches TRBD1 (5 bases). CDR1 MNHNS and CDR2 SASEGT come from the germline V gene. V was cut by 3 bases and J by 3 bases, with 17 bases left in between. CDR3 size: 16 residues. The CDR3 DNA reads TGTGCCAGCAGTGATGGGGGGTTGGATTTCGACTATGGCTACACCTTC. Its protein is CASSDGGLDFDYGYTF.

The chain couples TRBV5-1 to TRBJ1-6; the match to TRBD1 covers 7 bases. CDR3 size: 18 residues. The ends lost 4 bases at V and 5 bases at J; junction bases unmatched: 15. Germline lookup yields CDR1 SGHRS and CDR2 YFSETQ. The CDR3 here is CASSAGDSLEVDNSPLHF. The CDR3 DNA reads TGCGCCAGCAGCGCCGGGGACAGCCTAGAAGTAGATAATTCACCCCTCCACTTT.

The V gene is TRBV14, the J gene TRBJ1-2; 7 positions match TRBD1. This CDR3 has 17 residues. After removal of 4 bases from V and 4 bases from J, the junction contained 15 bases not matched to a gene. Germline V gene data show CDR1 as SGHDN and CDR2 as FVKESK. CDR3 sequence reads: CASSPVGQGVVSYGYTF. CDR3 nucleotides: TGTGCCAGCAGCCCGGTGGGGCAGGGGGTAGTAAGCTATGGCTACACCTTC. The full variable domain, completed using reference TRBV14 and TRBJ1-2, is EAGVTQFPSHSVIEKGQTVTLRCDPISGHDNLYWYRRVMGKEIKFLLHFVKESKQDESGMPNNRFLAERTGGTYSTLKVQPAELEDSGVYFCASSPVGQGVVSYGYTFGSGTRLTVV.

The chain uses TRBV4-1 and TRBJ1-5; unclear D gene. CDR1 and CDR2 (germline): MGHRA, YSYEKL. The CDR3 totals 15 residues. Trimming left V 0 bases short and J 5 bases short, with 11 bases between. The CDR3 nucleotides are TGCGCCAGCAGCCAAGATAGGCAGCCGGATCAGCCCCAGCATTTT. It specifies CASSQDRQPDQPQHF.

This clonotype was counted only a few times. The chain carries TRBV20-1 and TRBJ1-1; 8 bases map to TRBD1. The CDR3 consists of 12 residues. Germline loops: CDR1 DFQATT, CDR2 SNEGSKA (reference sequence). Losses at the gene ends were 5 bases for V and 4 bases for J; bases not matched to a gene: 3. CDR3 residues: CSAGTGGTEAFF. The DNA for the CDR3 is TGCAGTGCTGGAACAGGGGGCACTGAAGCTTTCTTT.

V gene TRBV12-3 or TRBV12-4 combines with J gene TRBJ1-4; no firm D call. The germline V and J ends were trimmed by 5 bases and 11 bases, with 24 bases remaining between them. This CDR3 contains 16 residues. The CDR3 is CASSLQGRANEWKLFF. Written as DNA, the CDR3 is TGTGCCAGCAGTCTGCAAGGACGGGCTAATGAGTGGAAACTGTTTTTT.